This T cell receptor (beta chain) derives from a study of cytomegalovirus exposure and HLA in healthy donors. The J segment lost 1 base and the V segment lost 3 bases, leaving 5 bases of the junction unmatched. CDR1 is MGHRA, CDR2 YSYEKL, per germline. This CDR3 has 17 residues. In the PCR, 60 Vbeta and 13 Jbeta primers were used. Libraries were prepared by immunoSEQ multiplex PCR; TCRdb keeps only in-frame clonotypes and omits some of them. This sample's table reports 65,000 to 95,000 clones. For this clone: The antigen remains unidentified.

Study conclusions and caveats: Donors belonging to an Asian-associated ancestry cluster reportedly showed fewer N-insertions in productive TCRs than the approximately 700-donor mean, according to what a later analysis found.

The V gene is TRBV4-1, the J gene TRBJ2-5, with 13 nucleotides matching TRBD2. This receptor was obtained from a female donor in good health and CMV-seropositive. The sequencing sample was made of PBMCs. The CDR3 DNA reads TGCGCCAGCAGCCACCGGACTAGCGGGGGCATCCAAGAGACCCAGTACTTC. Amino acid sequence: CASSHRTSGGIQETQYF.